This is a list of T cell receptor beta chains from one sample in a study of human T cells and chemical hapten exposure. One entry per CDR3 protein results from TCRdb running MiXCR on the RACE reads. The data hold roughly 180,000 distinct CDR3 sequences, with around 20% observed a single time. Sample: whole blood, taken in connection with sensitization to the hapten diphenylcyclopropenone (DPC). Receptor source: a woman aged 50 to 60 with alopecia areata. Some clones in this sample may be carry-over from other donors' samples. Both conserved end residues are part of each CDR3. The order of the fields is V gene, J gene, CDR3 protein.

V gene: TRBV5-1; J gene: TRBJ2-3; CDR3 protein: CASSLLASTDTQYF
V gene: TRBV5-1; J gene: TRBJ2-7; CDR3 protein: CASSFDGTSSYEQYF
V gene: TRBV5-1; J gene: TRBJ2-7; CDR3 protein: CASKETADSYEQYF
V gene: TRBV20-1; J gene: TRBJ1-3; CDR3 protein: CSAGGGGFSGNTIYF
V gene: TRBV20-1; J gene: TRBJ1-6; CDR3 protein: CSASPRTGLERVAPLHF
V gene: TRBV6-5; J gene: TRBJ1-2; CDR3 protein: CASSPGYHYGYTF
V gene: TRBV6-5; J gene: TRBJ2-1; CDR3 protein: CASRKLAGQYNEQFF
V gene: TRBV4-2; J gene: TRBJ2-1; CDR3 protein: CASSQGTALNEQFF
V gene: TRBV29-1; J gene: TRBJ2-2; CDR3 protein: CSAAHTSGNTGELFF
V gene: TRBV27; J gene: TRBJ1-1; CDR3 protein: CASRPLGTGGWTEAFF
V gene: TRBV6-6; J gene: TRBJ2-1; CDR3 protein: CASSYVLAGVHEQFF
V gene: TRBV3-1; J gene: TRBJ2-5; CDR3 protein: CASSLPGTSGQETQYF
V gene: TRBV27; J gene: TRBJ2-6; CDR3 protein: CASSQDRGLPGANVLTF
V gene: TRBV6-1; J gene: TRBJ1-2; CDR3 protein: CASSEGEGDYGYTF
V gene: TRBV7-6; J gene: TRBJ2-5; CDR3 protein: CASSLRGRLAGGETQYF
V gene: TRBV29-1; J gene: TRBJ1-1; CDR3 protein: CSVEWNTEAFF
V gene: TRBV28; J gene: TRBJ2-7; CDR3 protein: CASSPRGAGHYEQYF
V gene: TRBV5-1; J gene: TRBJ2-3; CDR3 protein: CASSLGYGGDTDTQYF